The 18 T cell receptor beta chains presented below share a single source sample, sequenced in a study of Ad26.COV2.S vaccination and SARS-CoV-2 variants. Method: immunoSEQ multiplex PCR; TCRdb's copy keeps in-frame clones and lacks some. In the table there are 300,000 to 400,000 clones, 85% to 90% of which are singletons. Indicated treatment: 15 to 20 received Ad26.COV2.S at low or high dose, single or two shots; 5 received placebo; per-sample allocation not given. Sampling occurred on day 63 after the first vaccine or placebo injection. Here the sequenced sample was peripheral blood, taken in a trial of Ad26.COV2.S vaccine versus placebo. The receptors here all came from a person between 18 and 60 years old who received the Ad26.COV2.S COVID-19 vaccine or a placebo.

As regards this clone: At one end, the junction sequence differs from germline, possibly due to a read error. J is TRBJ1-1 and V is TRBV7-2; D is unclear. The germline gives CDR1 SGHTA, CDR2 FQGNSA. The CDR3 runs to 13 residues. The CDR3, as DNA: TGTGCCAGCAGCTACCTAGGGAACACTGACGCTTTCTTT. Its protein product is CASSYLGNTDAFF.

This CDR3 reads CASSLSWGDMNTEAFF. CDR3 coding DNA: TGTGCCAGCAGTTTATCGTGGGGGGACATGAACACTGAAGCTTTCTTT. The chain carries TRBV27 and TRBJ1-1; a weak D match, TRBD1 (6 bases). Deletions cut 0 bases from V and 0 bases from J, with 11 bases between. Germline-derived CDR1 and CDR2 are MNHEY and SMNVEV (reference sequence). The CDR3 covers 16 residues.

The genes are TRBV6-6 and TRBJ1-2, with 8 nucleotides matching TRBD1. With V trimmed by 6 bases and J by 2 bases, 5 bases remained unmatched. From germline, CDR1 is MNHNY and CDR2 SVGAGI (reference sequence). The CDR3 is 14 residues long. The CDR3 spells CASRHRGSNYGYTF. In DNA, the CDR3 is TGTGCCAGCAGGCACAGGGGGTCCAACTATGGCTACACCTTC.

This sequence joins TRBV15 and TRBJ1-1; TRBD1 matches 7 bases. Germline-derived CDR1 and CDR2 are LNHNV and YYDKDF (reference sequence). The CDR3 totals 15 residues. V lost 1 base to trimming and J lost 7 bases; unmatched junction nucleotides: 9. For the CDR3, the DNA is TGTGCCACCAGCAGAGGGGGTGACCGGGACAGTGAAGCTTTCTTT. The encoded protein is CATSRGGDRDSEAFF.

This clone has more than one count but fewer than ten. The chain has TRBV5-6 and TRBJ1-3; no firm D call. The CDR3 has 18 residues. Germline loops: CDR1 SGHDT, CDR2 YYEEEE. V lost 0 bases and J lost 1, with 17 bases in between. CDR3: CASSLGVTVSVSGNTIYF. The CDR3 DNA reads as TGTGCCAGCAGCTTGGGGGTTACGGTATCCGTGTCTGGAAACACCATATATTTT.

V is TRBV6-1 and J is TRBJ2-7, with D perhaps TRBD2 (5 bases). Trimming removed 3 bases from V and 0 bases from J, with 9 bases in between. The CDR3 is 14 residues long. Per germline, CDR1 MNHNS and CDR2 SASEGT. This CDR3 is CASSEFGSSYEQYV. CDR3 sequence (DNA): TGTGCCAGCAGTGAGTTTGGGAGCTCCTACGAGCAGTACGTC.

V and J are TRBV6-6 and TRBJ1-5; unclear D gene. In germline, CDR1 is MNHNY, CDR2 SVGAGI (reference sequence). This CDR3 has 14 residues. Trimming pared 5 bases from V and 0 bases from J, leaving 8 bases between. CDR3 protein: CASSVSYSNQPQHF. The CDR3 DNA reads TGTGCCAGCAGTGTGTCATATAGCAATCAGCCCCAGCATTTT.

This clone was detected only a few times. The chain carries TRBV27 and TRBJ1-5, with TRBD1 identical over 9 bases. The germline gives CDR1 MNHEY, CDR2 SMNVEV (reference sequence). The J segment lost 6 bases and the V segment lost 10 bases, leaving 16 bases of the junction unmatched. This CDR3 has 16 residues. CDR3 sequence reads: CATSGTGSGRVQPQHF. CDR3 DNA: TGTGCCACCTCCGGGACAGGGAGCGGTCGGGTTCAGCCCCAGCATTTT.

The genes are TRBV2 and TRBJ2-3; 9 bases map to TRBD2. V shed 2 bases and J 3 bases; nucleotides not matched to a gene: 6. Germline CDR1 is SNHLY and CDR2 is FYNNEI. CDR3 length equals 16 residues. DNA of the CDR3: TGTGCCAGCAGTGAATGGCGGGAGGGCCTAACAGATACGCAGTATTTT. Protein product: CASSEWREGLTDTQYF.

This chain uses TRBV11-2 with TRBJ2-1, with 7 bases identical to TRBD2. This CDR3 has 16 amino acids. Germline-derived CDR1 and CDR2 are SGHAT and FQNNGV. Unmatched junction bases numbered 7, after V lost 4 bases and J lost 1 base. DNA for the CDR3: TGTGCCAGCAGCTCGTCCTGGGGGGGGTCCTACAATGAGCAGTTCTTC. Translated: CASSSSWGGSYNEQFF.

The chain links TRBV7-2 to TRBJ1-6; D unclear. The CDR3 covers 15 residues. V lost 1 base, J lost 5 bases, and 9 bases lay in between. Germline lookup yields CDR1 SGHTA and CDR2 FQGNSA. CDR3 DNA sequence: TGTGCCAGCAGCTTAGACAGAAGCAATAATTCACCCCTCCACTTT. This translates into CASSLDRSNNSPLHF.

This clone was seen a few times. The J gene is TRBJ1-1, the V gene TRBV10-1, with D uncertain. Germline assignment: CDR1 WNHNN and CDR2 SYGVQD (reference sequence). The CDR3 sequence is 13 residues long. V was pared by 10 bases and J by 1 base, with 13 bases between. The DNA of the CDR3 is TGCGCCACCGCCCTGACCTCGAACACTGAAGCTTTCTTT. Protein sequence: CATALTSNTEAFF.

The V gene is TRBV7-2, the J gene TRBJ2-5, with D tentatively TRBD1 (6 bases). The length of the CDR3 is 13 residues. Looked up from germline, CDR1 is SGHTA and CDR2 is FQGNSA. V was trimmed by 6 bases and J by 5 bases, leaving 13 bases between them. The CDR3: CASSTPGVETQYF. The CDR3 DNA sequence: TGTGCCAGCAGTACCCCAGGGGTGGAGACCCAGTACTTC.

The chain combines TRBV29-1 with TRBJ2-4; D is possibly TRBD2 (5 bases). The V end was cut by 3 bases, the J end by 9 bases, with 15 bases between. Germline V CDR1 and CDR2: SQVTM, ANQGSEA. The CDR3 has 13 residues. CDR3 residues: CSVEWAREGIQYF. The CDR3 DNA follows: TGCAGCGTTGAGTGGGCCCGAGAGGGCATTCAGTACTTC.

CDR3 DNA: TGTGCCAGCAGCAAGAGCCAACAGTCCCGCTATGGCTACACCTTC. Protein product: CASSKSQQSRYGYTF. V and J are TRBV3-1 (or the pseudogene TRBV3-2) and TRBJ1-2; D ambiguous. This CDR3 comprises 15 residues. Trimming took off 5 bases at V and 4 bases at J, with 17 bases between the two ends. Germline assignment: CDR1 LGHDT and CDR2 YNNKEL (reference sequence).

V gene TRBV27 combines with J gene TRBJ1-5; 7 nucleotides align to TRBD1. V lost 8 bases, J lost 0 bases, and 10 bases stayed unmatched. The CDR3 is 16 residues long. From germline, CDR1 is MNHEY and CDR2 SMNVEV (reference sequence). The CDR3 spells CASSHQGQLSNQPQHF. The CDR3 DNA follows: TGTGCCAGCTCCCACCAGGGACAGCTTAGCAATCAGCCCCAGCATTTT.

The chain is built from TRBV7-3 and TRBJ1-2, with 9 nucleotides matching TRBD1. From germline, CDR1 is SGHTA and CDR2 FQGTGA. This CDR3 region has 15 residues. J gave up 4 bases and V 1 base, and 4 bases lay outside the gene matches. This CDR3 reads CASSLNGDRAYGYTF. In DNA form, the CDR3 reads TGTGCCAGCAGCTTAAACGGGGACAGGGCCTATGGCTACACCTTC.

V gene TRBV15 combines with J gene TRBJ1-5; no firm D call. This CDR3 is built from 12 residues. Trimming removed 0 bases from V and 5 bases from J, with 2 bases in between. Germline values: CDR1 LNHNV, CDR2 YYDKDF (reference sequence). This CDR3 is CATSREYQPQHF. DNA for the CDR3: TGTGCCACCAGCAGAGAGTATCAGCCCCAGCATTTT.